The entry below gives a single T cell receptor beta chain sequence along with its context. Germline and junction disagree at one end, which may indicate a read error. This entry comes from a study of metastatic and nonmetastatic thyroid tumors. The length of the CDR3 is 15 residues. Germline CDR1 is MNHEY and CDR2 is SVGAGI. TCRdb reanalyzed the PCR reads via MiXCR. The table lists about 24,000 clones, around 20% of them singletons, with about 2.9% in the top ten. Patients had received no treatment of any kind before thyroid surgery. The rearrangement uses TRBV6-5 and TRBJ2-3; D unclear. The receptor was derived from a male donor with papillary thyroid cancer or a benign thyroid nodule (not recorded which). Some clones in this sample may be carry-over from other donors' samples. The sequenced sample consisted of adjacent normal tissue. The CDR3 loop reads CASSYSVQTTYTQYF. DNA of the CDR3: TGTGCCAGCAGTTACTCCGTACAGACCACATATACGCAGTATTTT.